This T cell receptor beta chain came from a study of PD-L1 blockade in urothelial cancer. About the research overall: Blood analyses occurred 3 weeks (second dose) and 6 weeks post treatment start.

Sample time point: pretreatment peripheral blood. Germline lookup yields CDR1 SGHAT and CDR2 FQDESV (reference sequence). The CDR3 sequence is 17 residues long. V gave up 5 bases and J gave up 0 bases; unmatched junction bases: 6. Produced via immunoSEQ multiplex PCR; TCRdb's table is partial and in-frame only. Of tens of thousands of clones detected, about 83% appear once; the ten largest clones hold roughly 14%. The TCR was taken from a man aged 60 to 75 with urothelial cancer. This chain links TRBV11-1 with TRBJ2-1; 11 nucleotides line up with TRBD2. Sample: PBMCs, taken around atezolizumab (anti-PD-L1) treatment. The CDR3 reads CASSLTSGASSYNEQFF. The CDR3 nucleotides read TGTGCCAGCAGCCTGACTAGCGGGGCAAGCTCCTACAATGAGCAGTTCTTC.